This TCR beta chain was sequenced during a study of OX40 agonist ivuxolimab in advanced cancers. This CDR3 has 17 amino acids. V gave up 1 base and J gave up 5 bases; unmatched junction bases: 12. Germline V gives CDR1 MGHRA, CDR2 YSYEKL. Sequencing used immunoSEQ multiplex PCR; TCRdb keeps in-frame clones, though not all of them. The data hold around 82,000 clones, with approximately 91% observed a single time. This sequence was found in an adult with an advanced solid tumor such as melanoma, head and neck, liver or kidney cancer. The rearrangement uses TRBV4-1 and TRBJ2-3, with 7 nucleotides matching TRBD1. The sample here was CD4+ or CD8+ T cells sorted from blood, taken in a trial of the OX40 agonist ivuxolimab. CDR3 sequence reads: CASSQVYKGALGDTQYF. DNA of the CDR3: TGCGCCAGCAGCCAAGTCTACAAGGGGGCGCTTGGAGATACGCAGTATTTT.